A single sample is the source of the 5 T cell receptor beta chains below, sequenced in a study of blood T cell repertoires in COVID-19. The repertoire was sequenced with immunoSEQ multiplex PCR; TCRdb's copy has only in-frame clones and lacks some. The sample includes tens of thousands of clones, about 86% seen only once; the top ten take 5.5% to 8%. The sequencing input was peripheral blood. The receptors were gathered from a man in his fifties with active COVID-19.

CDR3 nucleotides: TGCAGCGTGACAGGAACATCGGCAGATACGCAGTATTTT. Protein sequence: CSVTGTSADTQYF. This chain links TRBV29-1 with TRBJ2-3, with D possibly TRBD1 on 6 matching bases. The CDR3 runs 13 residues. Germline V CDR1 and CDR2: SQVTM, ANQGSEA. V was cut by 6 bases and J by 4 bases, with 14 bases left in between.

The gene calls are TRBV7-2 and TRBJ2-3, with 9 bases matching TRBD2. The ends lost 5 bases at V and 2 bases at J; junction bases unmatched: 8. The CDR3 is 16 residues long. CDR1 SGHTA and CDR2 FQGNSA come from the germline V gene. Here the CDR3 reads CASSPGLAGATDTQYF. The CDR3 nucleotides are TGTGCCAGCAGCCCAGGGTTAGCGGGGGCCACAGATACGCAGTATTTT.

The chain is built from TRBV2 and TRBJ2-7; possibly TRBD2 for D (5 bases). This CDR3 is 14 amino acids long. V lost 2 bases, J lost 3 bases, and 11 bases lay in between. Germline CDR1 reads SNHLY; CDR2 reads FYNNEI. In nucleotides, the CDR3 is TGTGCCAGCAGTGAACAGGCCCGGGGCTACGAGCAGTACTTC. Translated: CASSEQARGYEQYF. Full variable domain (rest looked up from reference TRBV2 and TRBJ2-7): EPEVTQTPSHQVTQMGQEVILRCVPISNHLYFYWYRQILGQKVEFLVSFYNNEISEKSEIFDDQFSVERPDGSNFTLKIRSTKLEDSAMYFCASSEQARGYEQYFGPGTRLTVT.

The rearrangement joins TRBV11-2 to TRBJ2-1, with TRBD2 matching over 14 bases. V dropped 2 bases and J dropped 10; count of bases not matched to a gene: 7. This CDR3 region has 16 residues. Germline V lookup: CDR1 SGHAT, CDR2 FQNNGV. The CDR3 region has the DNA TGTGCCAGCAGCTTAACCTTTGGACTAGCGGGAGGAGAGCAGTTCTTC. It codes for CASSLTFGLAGGEQFF.

CDR3 region: CASSQDHGYSSTDTQYF. The CDR3 DNA sequence: TGCGCCAGCAGCCAAGATCACGGGTATTCTAGCACAGATACGCAGTATTTT. The chain uses TRBV4-1 and TRBJ2-3; D gene ambiguous. Trimming took 0 bases from V and 0 from J, leaving 13 bases between them. Germline CDR1 is MGHRA and CDR2 is YSYEKL. CDR3 size: 17 residues.